These 2 T cell receptor beta chains originate from one sample sequenced in a study of blood T cell repertoires in COVID-19. Method: immunoSEQ multiplex PCR; TCRdb's copy keeps in-frame clones and lacks some. The data hold about 90,000 clones, with approximately 86% observed a single time. Sequencing was carried out using peripheral blood. Receptors were obtained from a male donor with acute or convalescent COVID-19.

Turning to this clone: At the DNA level, this CDR3 is encoded by other sequences in the same sample as well. The V and J genes are TRBV27 and TRBJ2-7; 9 bases are a match to TRBD1. Trimming at V came to 3 bases and at J to 6 bases, leaving 6 bases not matched to a gene. Germline lookup yields CDR1 MNHEY and CDR2 SMNVEV (reference sequence). The length of the CDR3 is 14 residues. This CDR3 reads CASSFPGQGREQYF. Here the CDR3 DNA reads TGTGCCAGCAGTTTTCCGGGACAGGGTCGCGAGCAGTACTTC.

The CDR3 protein is CASHPGLGDEKLFF. DNA for the CDR3: TGCGCCAGCCACCCTGGCCTAGGAGATGAAAAACTGTTTTTT. The rearrangement uses TRBV5-1 and TRBJ1-4; D is ambiguous. Germline V gene data show CDR1 as SGHRS and CDR2 as YFSETQ. This CDR3 has 14 amino acids. Trimming left V 7 bases short and J 6 bases short, with 16 bases between.